One and the same sample provided the 31 T cell receptor beta chains below, sequenced in a study of blood T cells in healthy people across ages. A second PCR of 7 to 11 cycles used a sample-barcoded 5' primer and a J-beta primer mix. TCRdb reanalysed the 5' RACE reads using MiXCR and keeps one entry per CDR3 protein. The sample includes 800,000 to 900,000 distinct CDR3 sequences, about 59% of them seen just once. The sample was blood. The receptor set was obtained from a man younger than 40 in good health.

The sample holds a few counts of this clonotype. The chain links TRBV20-1 to TRBJ1-2, with 8 bases lining up with TRBD1. From germline, CDR1 is DFQATT and CDR2 SNEGSKA (reference sequence). This CDR3 spans 14 amino acids. The J segment lost 5 bases and the V segment lost 6 bases, leaving 11 bases of the junction unmatched. CDR3 sequence reads: CSALTGTGHYGYTF. The CDR3 DNA sequence: TGCAGTGCGTTAACCGGGACAGGCCATTATGGCTACACCTTC.

The chain links TRBV6-4 to TRBJ1-6; 9 bases map to TRBD1. The CDR3 is made up of 15 amino acids. Germline values: CDR1 MRHNA, CDR2 SNTAGT. V lost 2 bases, J lost 7 bases, and 3 bases stayed unmatched. CDR3 protein: CASSDATGGNSPLHF. DNA of the CDR3: TGTGCCAGCAGTGACGCTACAGGGGGCAATTCACCCCTCCACTTT.

This clonotype occurred a few times. V gene TRBV5-1 combines with J gene TRBJ2-5; no clear D gene. V dropped 4 bases and J dropped 3 bases, with 4 bases sitting between them. Germline V gene sequence: CDR1 SGHRS, CDR2 YFSETQ. This CDR3 comprises 11 residues. CDR3 loop: CASSEKETQYF. CDR3 coding DNA: TGCGCCAGCAGCGAAAAAGAGACCCAGTACTTC.

The V and J genes are TRBV4-3 and TRBJ2-2; 7 bases line up with TRBD2. This CDR3 comprises 16 residues. Trimming cost V 3 bases and J 0 bases; bases outside gene matches: 4. Germline V lookup: CDR1 LGHNA, CDR2 YSLEER. DNA of the CDR3: TGCGCCAGCAGCCAGCTCGGGGGGACGAACACCGGGGAGCTGTTTTTT. Translation: CASSQLGGTNTGELFF.

The rearrangement links TRBV7-9 to TRBJ1-2, with D uncertain. The V and J ends lost 6 bases and 7 bases respectively, with 15 bases between them. The CDR3 is 13 amino acids. The germline CDR1 and CDR2 sequences are SEHNR and FQNEAQ (reference sequence). The CDR3 DNA reads as TGTGCCAGCAGGCCGGATGGATTGAGTGGCTACACCTTC. This sequence encodes CASRPDGLSGYTF.

This clonotype appeared a single time. The genes are TRBV20-1 and TRBJ2-3; D possibly matches TRBD1 or TRBD2 (6 bases each). CDR1 is DFQATT and CDR2 is SNEGSKA in the germline V gene (reference sequence). V lost 2 bases, J lost 5 bases, and 11 bases lay in between. This CDR3 comprises 13 residues. Written as DNA, the CDR3 is TGCAGTGCTAGAATAGGGGGGCAAGATACGCAGTATTTT. Amino acid sequence: CSARIGGQDTQYF.

The chain uses TRBV7-2 and TRBJ2-1; D may be TRBD1 (7 bases). The CDR3 spans 16 residues. V lost 2 bases and J 5 bases, leaving 16 bases between the germline ends. Looked up from germline, CDR1 is SGHTA and CDR2 is FQGNSA. This CDR3 is CASSLKGGQTNNEQFF. DNA of the CDR3: TGTGCCAGCAGCTTAAAGGGGGGACAGACTAACAATGAGCAGTTCTTC.

This rearrangement joins TRBV9 to TRBJ2-5, with a weak D call TRBD2 (5 bases). This CDR3 is built from 14 residues. Germline CDR1 SGDLS, CDR2 YYNGEE. V lost 4 bases and J lost 7, with 17 bases in between. CDR3 in DNA: TGTGCCAGCAGCCCCCGGGATTCCGGTTGGACCCAGTACTTC. This encodes CASSPRDSGWTQYF.

In its sample, this clonotype was seen once. This sequence joins TRBV14 and TRBJ2-5; the match to TRBD1 covers 7 bases. The CDR3 is 15 amino acids. After removal of 4 bases from V and 1 base from J, the junction contained 6 bases not matched to a gene. Germline loops: CDR1 SGHDN, CDR2 FVKESK. CDR3 nucleotides: TGTGCCAGCAGCCTAGACAGGGCCCTCCAAGAGACCCAGTACTTC. It encodes CASSLDRALQETQYF.

V is TRBV6-2 or TRBV6-3 and J is TRBJ1-1; the D is unclear. The CDR3 runs 14 residues. Germline V gene data show CDR1 as MNHEY and CDR2 as SVGEGT. With 6 bases removed from V and 0 bases from J, the gap between germline ends came to 11 bases. The CDR3 reads CASSLNTLNTEAFF. The CDR3, as DNA: TGTGCCAGCAGCCTGAATACCTTGAACACTGAAGCTTTCTTT.

The J gene is TRBJ2-4, the V gene TRBV20-1; 10 nucleotides match TRBD1. The V segment lost 5 bases and the J segment 2 bases; nucleotides outside the gene matches: 9. The CDR3 consists of 16 residues. Germline CDR1 reads DFQATT; CDR2 reads SNEGSKA (reference sequence). This CDR3 reads CSAYPGTGESKNIQYF. The CDR3, as DNA: TGCAGTGCTTACCCCGGGACAGGGGAGTCCAAAAACATTCAGTACTTC.

This chain connects TRBV2 to TRBJ1-5; the match to TRBD1 covers 7 bases. This CDR3 spans 17 amino acids. Germline CDR1 and CDR2: SNHLY and FYNNEI. V lost 6 bases, J lost 0 bases, and 11 bases stayed unmatched. CDR3 sequence (DNA): TGTGCCAGCAGCACCAGGGCAGGGGGTTATAGCAATCAGCCCCAGCATTTT. The encoded protein is CASSTRAGGYSNQPQHF.

The rearrangement links TRBV27 to TRBJ2-7; 8 bases agree with TRBD2. The germline CDR1 and CDR2 sequences are MNHEY and SMNVEV (reference sequence). With V trimmed by 3 bases and J by 10 bases, 14 bases remained unmatched. This CDR3 has 15 amino acids. The DNA of the CDR3 is TGTGCCAGCAGTTTCACCGGGACTAGGTTCGTGGACCAGTACTTC. Translated: CASSFTGTRFVDQYF.

This clonotype was picked up many times. The genes are TRBV7-2 and TRBJ1-1, with unresolved D. CDR1 is SGHTA and CDR2 is FQGNSA in the germline V gene. Trimming cost V 1 base and J 1 base, with 7 bases left between them. CDR3 size: 14 residues. CDR3 in amino acids: CASSLVSGNTEAFF. Here the CDR3 DNA reads TGTGCCAGCAGCTTAGTATCCGGGAACACTGAAGCTTTCTTT.

The chain is built from TRBV28 and TRBJ2-3; TRBD2 matches 15 bases. Trimming cost V 0 bases and J 0 bases; bases outside gene matches: 13. Germline CDR1 MDHEN, CDR2 SYDVKM. CDR3 length equals 22 residues. CDR3 in amino acids: CASSLWGWGPGTSGGSTDTQYF. The CDR3 DNA sequence: TGTGCCAGCAGTTTATGGGGATGGGGCCCCGGGACTAGCGGGGGGAGCACAGATACGCAGTATTTT.

This chain uses TRBV7-6 with TRBJ1-1, with a tentative D call TRBD1 (5 bases). Germline CDR1 reads SGHVS; CDR2 reads FNYEAQ. The V and J ends lost 5 bases and 6 bases respectively, with 16 bases between them. The CDR3 runs to 14 residues. The CDR3 DNA reads TGTGCCAGCAGCCACCCCGGGGGAGGCGCTGAAGCTTTCTTT. This encodes CASSHPGGGAEAFF.

This clonotype was seen once. Possible read error: a much larger clone is one base away. The rearrangement joins TRBV28 to TRBJ1-2; 7 bases are a match to TRBD1. The germline gives CDR1 MDHEN, CDR2 SYDVKM. J gave up 3 bases and V 5 bases, and 24 bases lay outside the gene matches. The CDR3 has 20 amino acids. CDR3 loop: CASSPTPGQRVVGFDYGYTF. In DNA form, the CDR3 reads TGTGCCAGCAGTCCCACACCGGGACAGAGAGTCGTAGGGTTCGACTATGGCTACACCTTC.

The rearrangement links TRBV6-2 or TRBV6-3 to TRBJ2-4, with 11 bases identical to TRBD2. The CDR3 consists of 20 residues. Germline V gives CDR1 MNHEY, CDR2 SVGEGT. V dropped 6 bases and J dropped 1; count of bases not matched to a gene: 17. The CDR3 DNA is TGTGCCAGCAGCCTGCTGGGCGCACTAGCGGGGGCGGCGGCCAAAAACATTCAGTACTTC. Amino acids: CASSLLGALAGAAAKNIQYF.

This sequence joins TRBV28 and TRBJ2-5, with D possibly TRBD1 on 6 matching bases. The end of the DNA is better explained by TRBJ2-7, so the J call may be wrong. Germline CDR1 MDHEN, CDR2 SYDVKM. The CDR3 runs to 13 residues. The CDR3 DNA is TGTGCCAGCAGTCGGGCAGGGGCGTTCGAGCAGTACTTC. This encodes CASSRAGAFEQYF.

The rearrangement uses TRBV6-2 or TRBV6-3 and TRBJ2-5; the D is unclear. The germline V and J ends were trimmed by 5 bases and 5 bases, with 18 bases remaining between them. The V gene's germline CDR1 is MNHEY and CDR2 SVGEGT. This CDR3 is built from 15 residues. CDR3 sequence: CASSDPGPLVETQYF. CDR3 in DNA: TGTGCCAGCAGTGATCCCGGGCCTCTGGTGGAGACCCAGTACTTC.

The chain links TRBV7-6 to TRBJ2-1; 11 nucleotides align to TRBD2. The CDR3 has 15 residues. The trim removed 1 base at V and 8 bases at J, leaving 4 bases unmatched. In germline, CDR1 is SGHVS, CDR2 FNYEAQ. The CDR3: CASSLVSSGGHEQFF. The DNA of the CDR3 is TGTGCCAGCAGCTTAGTGTCTAGCGGGGGGCATGAGCAGTTCTTC.

The chain links TRBV4-3 to TRBJ1-4, with D unclear. CDR1 and CDR2 from the germline V gene are LGHNA and YSLEER. V was trimmed by 4 bases and J by 0 bases, leaving 9 bases between them. This CDR3 is built from 15 residues. CDR3 residues: CASSRRASTNEKLFF. The CDR3 nucleotides read TGCGCCAGCAGCCGGCGGGCTTCAACTAATGAAAAACTGTTTTTT.

The chain is built from TRBV20-1 and TRBJ2-1; tentatively, D is TRBD2 (5 bases). Per germline, CDR1 DFQATT and CDR2 SNEGSKA (reference sequence). The CDR3 totals 13 residues. V was cut by 8 bases and J by 0 bases, with 11 bases left in between. The CDR3 loop reads CSPETNSYNEQFF. The DNA of the CDR3 is TGCAGTCCCGAGACTAACTCCTACAATGAGCAGTTCTTC.

CDR3 residues: CASSSSRGTSGTDTQYF. CDR3 nucleotides: TGTGCCAGCAGTTCGAGCCGGGGGACTAGCGGTACAGATACGCAGTATTTT. The chain carries TRBV6-2 or TRBV6-3 and TRBJ2-3, with 11 bases aligning to TRBD2. Germline CDR1 is MNHEY and CDR2 is SVGEGT. This CDR3 is built from 17 residues. V lost 4 bases and J lost 3; bases outside the gene matches: 9.

This clonotype was picked up many times. The chain recombines TRBV6-1 with TRBJ2-3; 7 nucleotides agree with TRBD1. The V and J ends lost 1 base and 2 bases, in that order; junction bases with no gene match: 3. The CDR3 has 15 amino acids. Germline-derived CDR1 and CDR2 are MNHNS and SASEGT. CDR3 protein: CASSEVGGPTDTQYF. The CDR3 DNA follows: TGTGCCAGCAGTGAAGTAGGGGGCCCCACAGATACGCAGTATTTT.

Note on this clonotype: A much larger clonotype is one base distant, so this may be a read error. This chain uses TRBV12-3 or TRBV12-4 with TRBJ2-6; D not certain. The CDR3 totals 18 residues. V lost 4 bases, J lost 4 bases, and 20 bases lay in between. CDR3 sequence reads: CASSSGSFGRRGANVLTF. CDR3 nucleotide sequence: TGTGCCAGCAGTTCCGGGTCATTTGGGCGGCGGGGGGCCAACGTCCTGACTTTC.

This clonotype has more than one count but fewer than ten. The chain links TRBV20-1 to TRBJ2-3; D may be TRBD2 (5 bases). The germline V and J ends were trimmed by 6 bases and 4 bases, with 20 bases remaining between them. Germline CDR1 and CDR2: DFQATT and SNEGSKA (reference sequence). The CDR3 totals 15 residues. The DNA for the CDR3 is TGCAGTGCCCCCCGGGAAATGGGGAGCTCAGATACGCAGTATTTT. Its translation: CSAPREMGSSDTQYF.

The chain is built from TRBV4-3 and TRBJ2-5; no firm D call. The CDR3 sequence is 14 residues long. V was clipped by 4 bases and J by 5 bases, with 14 bases between them. Germline V gene data show CDR1 as LGHNA and CDR2 as YSLEER. In DNA, the CDR3 is TGCGCCAGCAGCCCAGGACCCTCCCTGGAGACCCAGTACTTC. Its translation: CASSPGPSLETQYF.

This clonotype was counted a few times. The rearrangement uses TRBV9 and TRBJ2-5; 7 bases are a match to TRBD1. V trimming: 0 bases; J trimming: 7 bases; junction bases outside the gene matches: 6. The CDR3 totals 14 residues. CDR1 and CDR2 (germline): SGDLS, YYNGEE. CDR3: CASSVATGEGTQYF. CDR3 coding DNA: TGTGCCAGCAGCGTAGCTACAGGGGAAGGGACCCAGTACTTC.

The CDR3 is CASTKGLYTDTQYF. The CDR3, as DNA: TGTGCCAGCACTAAGGGACTATACACAGATACGCAGTATTTT. This rearrangement joins TRBV6-5 to TRBJ2-3; 7 bases agree with TRBD2. The CDR3 is made up of 14 amino acids. V was clipped by 7 bases and J by 2 bases; unmatched bases: 6. The germline V gene encodes CDR1 MNHEY and CDR2 SVGAGI.

The chain joins TRBV29-1 to TRBJ1-2; maybe TRBD1 (6 bases). Germline V gene data show CDR1 as SQVTM and CDR2 as ANQGSEA. The CDR3 length is 13 residues. Trimming shortened V by 6 bases and J by 1 base, and 12 bases separated the two germline ends. CDR3 sequence (DNA): TGCAGCGTACCTAGGACAGATAACTATGGCTACACCTTC. Its translation: CSVPRTDNYGYTF.